The 28 T cell receptor beta chains below were found in one sample sequenced in a study of response to subunit inactivated influenza vaccine. TCRdb re-derived calls from the RT-PCR reads in MiXCR, one entry per CDR3 protein. Of just under 550,000 distinct CDR3 sequences listed, around a quarter are singletons. The sample was also reused in another study, on T cells expressing NK-cell markers. As that report states: UMIs accompanied the 5'RACE template switching by which TCR beta cDNA was made.

This sample comprised CD4+ T cells sorted from PBMCs, obtained approximately 12 days after vaccination. The source of these receptors is a man aged 50 to 59 who received an inactivated influenza vaccine.

The chain has TRBV7-3 and TRBJ1-6, with a tentative D call TRBD1 (6 bases). Germline V lookup: CDR1 SGHTA, CDR2 FQGTGA. The CDR3 totals 15 residues. The germline V and J ends were trimmed by 0 bases and 11 bases, with 14 bases remaining between them. The CDR3 reads CASSLTGGGKPPLHF. DNA of the CDR3: TGTGCCAGCAGCTTAACGGGGGGCGGGAAGCCACCCCTCCACTTT.

This clonotype was observed at least ten times. V gene TRBV27 combines with J gene TRBJ2-1, with TRBD2 matching 12 bases. The CDR3 has 18 residues. In germline, CDR1 is MNHEY, CDR2 SMNVEV (reference sequence). With V trimmed by 0 bases and J by 2 bases, 5 bases remained unmatched. The CDR3 sequence: CASSLSPSGRAPYNEQFF. CDR3 nucleotide sequence: TGTGCCAGCAGTTTATCTCCTAGCGGGAGGGCCCCCTACAATGAGCAGTTCTTC.

The sample holds many counts of this clonotype. The CDR3 here is CSAREGTSDYEQYF. The CDR3 DNA is TGCAGTGCTAGAGAGGGGACTAGCGACTACGAGCAGTACTTC. The chain is built from TRBV20-1 and TRBJ2-7; 10 bases fit TRBD2. Trimming took 0 bases from V and 3 from J; bases not matched to a gene: 2. Germline CDR1 is DFQATT and CDR2 is SNEGSKA (reference sequence). CDR3 length equals 14 residues.

This clonotype has just a few counts. The chain recombines TRBV6-2 or TRBV6-3 with TRBJ2-3, with a tentative D call TRBD2 (5 bases). The CDR3 is 14 residues long. Germline CDR1 and CDR2: MNHEY and SVGEGT. V was pared by 7 bases and J by 1 base, with 12 bases between. CDR3 sequence: CASTRTRGTDTQYF. The CDR3 nucleotides read TGTGCCAGCACCCGCACGAGGGGCACAGATACGCAGTATTTT.

This clonotype was seen a few times. The CDR3 bases are TGTGCCAGCAGCTTAGGACCCCTGGACAGTCAAGAGACCCAGTACTTC. Its protein is CASSLGPLDSQETQYF. The rearrangement links TRBV7-9 to TRBJ2-5; maybe TRBD1 (6 bases). The V and J ends lost 1 base and 2 bases respectively, with 14 bases between them. In germline, CDR1 is SEHNR, CDR2 FQNEAQ (reference sequence). CDR3 length equals 16 residues.

The gene calls are TRBV2 and TRBJ2-2; a weak D match, TRBD2 (9 bases). The germline V and J ends were trimmed by 11 bases and 0 bases, with 31 bases remaining between them. The CDR3 extends over 20 amino acids. Germline V gives CDR1 SNHLY, CDR2 FYNNEI. For the CDR3, the DNA is TGTGCCGCAAGCGGGGGGAGAGGACAGGGACGAGTCGCGAACACCGGGGAGCTGTTTTTT. Protein product: CAASGGRGQGRVANTGELFF.

This clonotype came up a few times. The chain uses TRBV6-1 and TRBJ2-2, with TRBD2 matching 10 bases. CDR3 length: 15 residues. Germline V gene lookup returns CDR1 MNHNS and CDR2 SASEGT. V lost 5 bases and J lost 6; bases outside the gene matches: 6. The CDR3 loop reads CASSPLAGEAGELFF. The CDR3 region has the DNA TGTGCCAGCAGTCCCCTAGCGGGAGAGGCCGGGGAGCTGTTTTTT.

The table lists this clonotype with a few counts. The gene calls are TRBV11-2 and TRBJ2-3, with D perhaps given as TRBD1 or TRBD2 (6 bases each). The CDR3 spans 13 residues. V was pared by 4 bases and J by 10 bases, with 15 bases between. CDR1 is SGHAT, CDR2 FQNNGV, per germline. Here the CDR3 reads CASSSGASGAQYF. CDR3 nucleotides: TGTGCCAGCAGCTCGGGGGCCTCGGGGGCGCAGTATTTT.

This clonotype was observed a few times. The chain couples TRBV29-1 to TRBJ2-5; TRBD1 aligns across 8 bases. The CDR3 extends over 16 amino acids. Germline trimming cut 7 bases from V and 5 bases from J; bases unmatched to any gene: 18. Germline values: CDR1 SQVTM, CDR2 ANQGSEA. CDR3 DNA: TGCAGCGGGAGGACAGGGAGTGGGCTCACGGGGGAGACCCAGTACTTC. Its translation: CSGRTGSGLTGETQYF.

This chain links TRBV15 with TRBJ1-5; D is ambiguous. The CDR3 is 14 amino acids. Germline-derived CDR1 and CDR2 are LNHNV and YYDKDF (reference sequence). Between the trimmed V and J ends, which lost 7 bases and 3 bases, there was a span of 13 bases. CDR3 DNA sequence: TGTGCCACCACCAATGAAGGTTTCAATCAGCCCCAGCATTTT. It translates to CATTNEGFNQPQHF. Full variable domain (missing parts from reference TRBV15 and TRBJ1-5): DAMVIQNPRYQVTQFGKPVTLSCSQTLNHNVMYWYQQKSSQAPKLLFHYYDKDFNNEADTPDNFQSRRPNTSFCFLDIRSPGLGDTAMYLCATTNEGFNQPQHFGDGTRLSIL.

V and J are TRBV28 and TRBJ2-1, with unresolved D. The CDR3 length is 11 residues. Trimming pared 6 bases from V and 6 bases from J, leaving 6 bases between. Germline V gives CDR1 MDHEN, CDR2 SYDVKM. CDR3 nucleotides: TGTGCCAGCAGGACCCGCAATGAGCAGTTCTTC. This encodes CASRTRNEQFF.

This chain links TRBV5-6 with TRBJ1-2; D is possibly TRBD1 (5 bases). V lost 1 base, J lost 4 bases, and 11 bases lay in between. The CDR3 totals 14 residues. Germline V gives CDR1 SGHDT, CDR2 YYEEEE. The CDR3 reads CASSLRRGSYGYTF. CDR3 sequence (DNA): TGTGCCAGCAGCTTGCGCCGGGGCTCCTATGGCTACACCTTC. The full variable domain, with the rest looked up from reference TRBV5-6 and TRBJ1-2, is DAGVTQSPTHLIKTRGQQVTLRCSPKSGHDTVSWYQQALGQGPQFIFQYYEEEERQRGNFPDRFSGHQFPNYSSELNVNALLLGDSALYLCASSLRRGSYGYTFGSGTRLTVV.

This clonotype was seen a few times. The rearrangement joins TRBV5-1 to TRBJ2-2; possibly TRBD2 for D (6 bases). V lost 1 base and J 6 bases, leaving 13 bases between the germline ends. Germline lookup yields CDR1 SGHRS and CDR2 YFSETQ. The CDR3 length is 15 residues. CDR3 residues: CASSLNGGNAGELFF. The CDR3, as DNA: TGCGCCAGCAGCTTGAATGGAGGGAATGCCGGGGAGCTGTTTTTT.

CDR3 sequence reads: CASSIPATGATEAFF. The CDR3 DNA reads as TGTGCCAGTAGTATACCAGCAACGGGTGCCACTGAAGCTTTCTTT. This chain links TRBV19 with TRBJ1-1, with D uncertain. V lost 2 bases, J lost 4 bases, and 14 bases lay in between. The CDR3 covers 15 residues. Germline V CDR1 and CDR2: LNHDA, SQIVND (reference sequence).

This clonotype has just a few counts. The rearrangement joins TRBV7-2 to TRBJ1-1; maybe TRBD1 (5 bases). CDR3 length: 15 residues. Germline CDR1 SGHTA, CDR2 FQGNSA. Trimming removed 5 bases at V and 1 base at J, with 14 bases between. CDR3 region: CASSTKTASNTEAFF. DNA of the CDR3: TGTGCCAGCAGCACTAAGACAGCCTCGAACACTGAAGCTTTCTTT.

This rearrangement joins TRBV25-1 to TRBJ2-2; D is unclear. The CDR3 contains 16 residues. The V end lost 3 bases, the J end lost 1 base, and 12 bases lay between the germline ends. Germline CDR1 MGHDK, CDR2 SYGVNS. For the CDR3, the DNA is TGTGCCAGCAGTGATTCGCTGGGTGGGAACACCGGGGAGCTGTTTTTT. Residues: CASSDSLGGNTGELFF.

In its sample, this clonotype was seen many times. The chain is built from TRBV7-2 and TRBJ2-7; D is possibly TRBD1 or TRBD2 (5 bases each). The CDR3 spans 15 residues. Trimming took off 1 base at V and 8 bases at J, with 18 bases between the two ends. Germline values: CDR1 SGHTA, CDR2 FQGNSA. Written as DNA, the CDR3 is TGTGCCAGCAGCTTAGTCCCGGGACCGGGCTCCCAGCAGTACTTC. Protein sequence: CASSLVPGPGSQQYF.

This clonotype was found a few times. V usage is TRBV12-3 or TRBV12-4 and J usage is TRBJ1-5, with D unresolved. This CDR3 has 15 amino acids. V lost 6 bases to trimming and J lost 3 bases, with 15 bases between them. CDR3 nucleotides: TGTGCCAGCAGATCCGAGAGAGGTGTCAATCAGCCCCAGCATTTT. It encodes CASRSERGVNQPQHF.

This clonotype has a handful of counts. The genes are TRBV5-6 and TRBJ2-3; 11 positions agree with TRBD2. CDR3 size: 17 residues. V shed 4 bases and J 4 bases; nucleotides not matched to a gene: 11. Germline values: CDR1 SGHDT, CDR2 YYEEEE. CDR3 sequence (DNA): TGTGCCAGCAGCACGAGAATTAGCGGGGGGGGTTCAGATACGCAGTATTTT. Its translation: CASSTRISGGGSDTQYF.

On this clonotype itself: A much larger clone differs from this one at a single base, so this may be a read error. The CDR3 region has the DNA TGTGCCAGCAGCCCCGGTCGGTCAGATACGCATTATTTT. It codes for CASSPGRSDTHYF. The chain joins TRBV7-6 to TRBJ2-3; the D is unclear. This CDR3 spans 13 amino acids. Germline CDR1 reads SGHVS; CDR2 reads FNYEAQ.

The V and J genes are TRBV28 and TRBJ2-7; either TRBD1 or TRBD2 may fit D (6 bases each). Trimming left V 2 bases short and J 4 bases short, with 12 bases between. The CDR3 is 14 amino acids. Germline loops: CDR1 MDHEN, CDR2 SYDVKM. This chain's CDR3 is CASSLGGGRYEQYF. The CDR3 DNA reads as TGTGCCAGCAGTTTAGGAGGGGGACGGTACGAGCAGTACTTC.

The chain employs TRBV5-6 and TRBJ2-1; no firm D call. V was clipped by 0 bases and J by 6 bases, with 7 bases between them. CDR3 size: 13 residues. Germline V lookup: CDR1 SGHDT, CDR2 YYEEEE. CDR3 DNA: TGTGCCAGCAGCTTGGAGACCCTCAATGAGCAGTTCTTC. Translating gives CASSLETLNEQFF. The complete variable domain, with remaining parts taken from reference TRBV5-6 and TRBJ2-1, reads DAGVTQSPTHLIKTRGQQVTLRCSPKSGHDTVSWYQQALGQGPQFIFQYYEEEERQRGNFPDRFSGHQFPNYSSELNVNALLLGDSALYLCASSLETLNEQFFGPGTRLTVL.

This clonotype has only one observation. The V call is TRBV14, the J call TRBJ1-1; D is uncertain. This CDR3 has 12 amino acids. Trimming took 1 base from V and 11 from J, leaving 11 bases between them. Germline-derived CDR1 and CDR2 are SGHDN and FVKESK. CDR3 nucleotide sequence: TGTGCCAGCAGCCAAGTGGGCGGGGTGGCTTTCTTT. Protein sequence: CASSQVGGVAFF.

CDR3 amino acids: CATHRVESSYEQYF. As DNA, the CDR3 is TGTGCCACCCACAGGGTAGAGTCATCCTACGAGCAGTACTTC. The chain carries TRBV6-1 and TRBJ2-7; tentatively, D is TRBD1 (6 bases). The germline CDR1 and CDR2 sequences are MNHNS and SASEGT. The CDR3 runs to 14 residues. Trimming shortened V by 10 bases and J by 1 base, and 17 bases separated the two germline ends.

This clonotype was detected a few times. J is TRBJ2-1 and V is TRBV9, with D maybe TRBD1 (6 bases). The CDR3 has 16 amino acids. The germline V gene has CDR1 SGDLS and CDR2 YYNGEE. Trimming stripped 3 bases from V and 9 bases from J, with 22 bases between. The CDR3 loop is CASSEGELVFAGEQFF. The CDR3 coding sequence is TGTGCCAGCAGCGAGGGGGAACTAGTATTCGCGGGTGAGCAGTTCTTC. The variable domain in full, completed from reference TRBV9 and TRBJ2-1, reads DSGVTQTPKHLITATGQRVTLRCSPRSGDLSVYWYQQSLDQGLQFLIQYYNGEERAKGNILERFSAQQFPDLHSELNLSSLELGDSALYFCASSEGELVFAGEQFFGPGTRLTVL.

V is TRBV12-3 or TRBV12-4 and J is TRBJ1-2; 7 bases map to TRBD1. CDR3 size: 14 residues. Trimming cost V 3 bases and J 4 bases; bases outside gene matches: 5. CDR3 nucleotide sequence: TGTGCCAGCAGTTTCGGCAGGGGGGGCTATGGCTACACCTTC. This codes for CASSFGRGGYGYTF.

The V gene is TRBV2, the J gene TRBJ2-1; 7 positions match TRBD1. The CDR3 consists of 15 residues. With V trimmed by 4 bases and J by 3 bases, 6 bases remained unmatched. Per germline, CDR1 SNHLY and CDR2 FYNNEI. This CDR3 reads CASSGGGSFYNEQFF. In nucleotides, the CDR3 is TGTGCCAGCAGTGGAGGGGGCTCCTTCTACAATGAGCAGTTCTTC.

There are a few counts of this clonotype. J is TRBJ2-2 and V is TRBV20-1; tentatively, D is TRBD1 (5 bases). The V and J ends lost 2 bases and 2 bases respectively, with 6 bases between them. The germline gives CDR1 DFQATT, CDR2 SNEGSKA (reference sequence). This CDR3 is 13 amino acids long. Here the CDR3 DNA reads TGCAGTGCTAGACAGGGAAACACCGGGGAGCTGTTTTTT. Translation: CSARQGNTGELFF.